Below, 21 T cell receptor beta chains from the same sample are listed, as sequenced in a study of shared clonotypes between healthy human individuals (dated by TCRdb to the early 2020s). For the CD8 naive samples, CD45RO-negative cells were positively selected for CCR7, yielding a CD45RA+CCR7+ population from which TemRA cells were excluded. Receptor amplification or capture employed the immunoSEQ multiplex PCR assay. TCRdb provides this immuneACCESS table in a form limited to in-frame rearrangements. Some clones are lacking; in checked studies, under half of them reflect an unresolved V gene, and why the rest are absent is not known. The sample table lists around 550,000 clones, approximately 95% of them with a count of one. The ten largest clonotypes hold 0.11% of the sample. Sequencing used naive CD8+ T cells sorted from blood. The cell subset or site label for this specimen denotes: CD45RA+CCR7+. The receptors stem from a woman in her thirties in good health.

The chain has TRBV2 and TRBJ2-7; 10 nucleotides line up with TRBD1. Germline CDR1 SNHLY, CDR2 FYNNEI. The CDR3 loop spans 16 amino acids. After removal of 0 bases from V and 4 bases from J, the junction contained 6 bases not matched to a gene. The CDR3 sequence: CASSEAPGTGAYEQYF. The DNA for the CDR3 is TGTGCCAGCAGTGAAGCGCCCGGGACAGGGGCGTACGAGCAGTACTTC. Variable domain in full (rest from reference TRBV2 and TRBJ2-7): EPEVTQTPSHQVTQMGQEVILRCVPISNHLYFYWYRQILGQKVEFLVSFYNNEISEKSEIFDDQFSVERPDGSNFTLKIRSTKLEDSAMYFCASSEAPGTGAYEQYFGPGTRLTVT.

This chain joins TRBV19 and TRBJ1-4, with D possibly TRBD1 on 5 matching bases. The germline V gene encodes CDR1 LNHDA and CDR2 SQIVND (reference sequence). V was pared by 5 bases and J by 8 bases, with 18 bases between. This CDR3 region has 15 residues. DNA for the CDR3: TGTGCCAGTAGTTATTTTTTCGGGGAGGGGGAAAAACTGTTTTTT. It encodes CASSYFFGEGEKLFF.

The J gene is TRBJ2-7, the V gene TRBV27; D is uncertain. Germline V CDR1 and CDR2: MNHEY, SMNVEV (reference sequence). There are 12 residues in the CDR3. V was shortened by 6 bases and J by 7 bases, with 13 bases between the two germline ends. This CDR3 reads CASSPPLEEQYF. CDR3 DNA: TGTGCCAGCAGCCCCCCCCTGGAAGAGCAGTACTTC.

The chain combines TRBV10-2 with TRBJ2-1, with D perhaps given as TRBD1 or TRBD2 (5 bases each). Trimming stripped 7 bases from V and 8 bases from J, with 9 bases between. CDR1 is WSHSY, CDR2 SAAADI, per germline. The length of the CDR3 is 11 residues. This chain's CDR3 is CASIRGDEQFF. In DNA, the CDR3 is TGCGCCAGCATAAGAGGGGATGAGCAGTTCTTC.

V usage is TRBV27 and J usage is TRBJ1-5; D gene unclear. CDR1 and CDR2 (germline): MNHEY, SMNVEV (reference sequence). Trimming took 2 bases from V and 1 from J, leaving 9 bases between them. This CDR3 is 15 amino acids long. Here the CDR3 reads CASSLISASNQPQHF. The CDR3 nucleotides read TGTGCCAGCAGTTTAATCTCAGCGAGCAATCAGCCCCAGCATTTT.

V gene TRBV28 combines with J gene TRBJ2-2, with 9 positions matching TRBD1. The CDR3 is 16 residues long. The germline CDR1 and CDR2 sequences are MDHEN and SYDVKM. The junction had 12 bases not matched to a gene; V was cut back by 7 bases and J by 6 bases. CDR3: CASTLKGQGSSGELFF. CDR3 nucleotide sequence: TGTGCCAGCACCCTAAAGGGACAGGGAAGTTCCGGGGAGCTGTTTTTT. Full variable domain (outside the CDR3, taken from reference TRBV28 and TRBJ2-2): DVKVTQSSRYLVKRTGEKVFLECVQDMDHENMFWYRQDPGLGLRLIYFSYDVKMKEKGDIPEGYSVSREKKERFSLILESASTNQTSMYLCASTLKGQGSSGELFFGEGSRLTVL.

The chain joins TRBV5-8 to TRBJ1-5; D is undetermined. The ends were cut back, 0 bases at V and 0 bases at J, with 4 bases in the middle. The V gene's germline CDR1 is SGHTS and CDR2 YDEGEE. This CDR3 is 14 amino acids long. CDR3 loop: CASSLVGSNQPQHF. In nucleotides, the CDR3 is TGTGCCAGCAGCTTGGTGGGTAGCAATCAGCCCCAGCATTTT.

The chain employs TRBV2 and TRBJ1-5, with 9 bases aligning to TRBD1. The germline V gene has CDR1 SNHLY and CDR2 FYNNEI. The CDR3 contains 15 residues. V trimming: 4 bases; J trimming: 2 bases; junction bases outside the gene matches: 3. The CDR3 here is CASSADRGRNQPQHF. As DNA, the CDR3 is TGTGCCAGCAGTGCGGACAGGGGACGCAATCAGCCCCAGCATTTT.

The chain couples TRBV2 to TRBJ1-3; unclear D gene. V was clipped by 4 bases and J by 0 bases, with 4 bases between them. This CDR3 contains 13 residues. The germline V gene encodes CDR1 SNHLY and CDR2 FYNNEI. CDR3 sequence reads: CASSAGSGNTIYF. The CDR3 region has the DNA TGTGCCAGCAGTGCGGGCTCTGGAAACACCATATATTTT. The full variable domain, completed using reference TRBV2 and TRBJ1-3, is EPEVTQTPSHQVTQMGQEVILRCVPISNHLYFYWYRQILGQKVEFLVSFYNNEISEKSEIFDDQFSVERPDGSNFTLKIRSTKLEDSAMYFCASSAGSGNTIYFGEGSWLTVV.

V and J are TRBV5-1 and TRBJ2-1; possible D gene TRBD1, 6 bases. Germline values: CDR1 SGHRS, CDR2 YFSETQ. The CDR3 runs to 13 residues. Trimming took off 7 bases at V and 6 bases at J, with 14 bases between the two ends. The CDR3 nucleotides read TGCGCCAGCCGAGAGACAGGACTCAATGAGCAGTTCTTC. It is translated as CASRETGLNEQFF.

J is TRBJ2-2 and V is TRBV19; 8 nucleotides match TRBD2. The length of the CDR3 is 19 residues. Germline values: CDR1 LNHDA, CDR2 SQIVND (reference sequence). V was pared by 2 bases and J by 3 bases, with 14 bases of the junction left unmatched. The CDR3 spells CASSILHGRAGGYTGELFF. As DNA, the CDR3 is TGTGCCAGTAGTATACTACACGGGAGGGCCGGAGGTTACACCGGGGAGCTGTTTTTT.

This chain links TRBV5-5 with TRBJ2-7; TRBD2 matches 10 bases. Unmatched junction bases numbered 10, after V lost 4 bases and J lost 6 bases. CDR1 and CDR2 (germline): SGHKS, YYEKEE (reference sequence). This CDR3 spans 15 amino acids. CDR3 region: CASSPGTSARREQYF. CDR3 nucleotides: TGTGCCAGCAGCCCCGGGACTAGCGCACGCCGCGAGCAGTACTTC.

The chain employs TRBV9 and TRBJ2-2, with D uncertain. This CDR3 is 13 amino acids long. V was trimmed by 0 bases and J by 6 bases, leaving 6 bases between them. The germline gives CDR1 SGDLS, CDR2 YYNGEE. The DNA for the CDR3 is TGTGCCAGCAGCGTAGTCTTTCCCGGGGAGCTGTTTTTT. The encoded protein is CASSVVFPGELFF.

The chain is built from TRBV27 and TRBJ1-5; a possible D gene is TRBD1 (5 bases). CDR3 size: 14 residues. Germline CDR1 is MNHEY and CDR2 is SMNVEV (reference sequence). Trimming left V 2 bases short and J 7 bases short, with 12 bases between. The CDR3: CASSLNRFGQPQHF. The CDR3 nucleotides read TGTGCCAGCAGTTTAAACAGGTTCGGGCAGCCCCAGCATTTT.

The chain recombines TRBV19 with TRBJ1-4; 8 bases agree with TRBD1. There are 16 residues in the CDR3. CDR1 is LNHDA and CDR2 is SQIVND in the germline V gene (reference sequence). Trimming took 5 bases from V and 0 from J; bases not matched to a gene: 5. CDR3 in DNA: TGTGCCAGTAGTTCTCTACAGGGGGCAACTAATGAAAAACTGTTTTTT. Protein sequence: CASSSLQGATNEKLFF.

This chain connects TRBV19 to TRBJ1-1, with D maybe TRBD1 (5 bases). This CDR3 has 14 amino acids. Trimming pared 4 bases from V and 4 bases from J, leaving 13 bases between. Germline V gene sequence: CDR1 LNHDA, CDR2 SQIVND (reference sequence). CDR3 amino acids: CASSTTEGSTEAFF. Here the CDR3 DNA reads TGTGCCAGTAGTACCACCGAGGGGAGCACTGAAGCTTTCTTT.

This clone was counted only a few times. Other DNA sequences of this sample code for an identical CDR3. The chain has TRBV20-1 and TRBJ1-2; D is uncertain. The CDR3 length is 10 residues. Trimming removed 3 bases at V and 3 bases at J, with 2 bases between. Germline V gene lookup returns CDR1 DFQATT and CDR2 SNEGSKA (reference sequence). This CDR3 is CSARDYGYTF. CDR3 DNA: TGCAGTGCTAGGGACTATGGCTACACCTTC.

This chain uses TRBV11-2 with TRBJ1-1; tentative D call: TRBD1 (5 bases). The CDR3 runs 18 residues. Germline V gene data show CDR1 as SGHAT and CDR2 as FQNNGV. The V end was cut by 1 base, the J end by 1 base, with 19 bases between. In nucleotides, the CDR3 is TGTGCCAGCAGCTTAGGCCCCGAGGGACCCCTTACGAACACTGAAGCTTTCTTT. It specifies CASSLGPEGPLTNTEAFF.

This chain joins TRBV7-9 and TRBJ1-2; tentatively, D is TRBD1 (5 bases). This CDR3 is built from 15 residues. V was clipped by 1 base and J by 2 bases, with 11 bases between them. From germline, CDR1 is SEHNR and CDR2 FQNEAQ (reference sequence). CDR3 coding DNA: TGTGCCAGCAGCTTAGAAGGGACTCTGAACTATGGCTACACCTTC. This encodes CASSLEGTLNYGYTF.

V and J are TRBV5-6 and TRBJ2-7, with TRBD1 matching over 9 bases. The V gene's germline CDR1 is SGHDT and CDR2 YYEEEE. This CDR3 is 14 amino acids long. The ends lost 3 bases at V and 3 bases at J; junction bases unmatched: 4. As DNA, the CDR3 is TGTGCCAGCAGCTACGGGACAGGGCTCTACGAGCAGTACTTC. As protein: CASSYGTGLYEQYF.

In this sample, this clone turned up once. The V and J genes are TRBV9 and TRBJ2-7, with 12 bases aligning to TRBD1. V was pared by 3 bases and J by 6 bases, with 7 bases of the junction left unmatched. CDR3 size: 15 residues. Germline loops: CDR1 SGDLS, CDR2 YYNGEE. CDR3 sequence: CASSGDRGQLGEQYF. The CDR3 nucleotides are TGTGCCAGCAGCGGGGACAGGGGGCAGTTGGGCGAGCAGTACTTC.